This T cell receptor (beta chain) stems from a study of blood T cells in healthy people across ages. Across the whole study: About one barcoded beta molecule per two T cells came from capture by template switching.

With a J-beta primer mix and a sample-barcoded 5' primer, a second PCR ran about 7 to 12 cycles. TCRdb reanalysed the 5' RACE reads using MiXCR and keeps one entry per CDR3 protein. The table lists approximately 1.5 million distinct CDR3 sequences, about 35% of them singletons. As to this clonotype: Its antigen is undetermined.

Study-wide points: Donor CMV status, an unknown factor, possibly confounded changes in expanded clonotypes. TCR beta diversity was tightly associated with the proportion of naive T cells.

Germline values: CDR1 MGHRA, CDR2 YSYEKL. The junction had 7 bases not matched to a gene; V was cut back by 5 bases and J by 4 bases. The CDR3 length is 15 residues. J is TRBJ2-7 and V is TRBV4-1; TRBD2 agrees at 11 bases. The clonotype was recovered from a woman aged 25 to 39 in good health. Sequences were obtained from blood. The CDR3 DNA sequence: TGCGCCAGCAGCGAACTCGGGACTAGCGGTTACGAGCAGTACTTC. This gives the protein CASSELGTSGYEQYF.